One T cell receptor beta chain is described in this entry. The CDR3 consists of 13 residues. V lost 0 bases and J 7 bases, leaving 8 bases between the germline ends. Germline V gene lookup returns CDR1 SGHRS and CDR2 YFSETQ. As processed by the authors: Estimates of nucleated cell counts were drawn from the amplification of reference gene primers. Profiling relied on immunoSEQ multiplex PCR, and the TCRdb table lists in-frame clones only, not all of them. That table furnishes V, J and clone size, whereas the DNA furnished D and trimming. In the table there are 150,000 to 200,000 clones, more than 70% of which are singletons. This specimen belongs to a study of blood T cell repertoires in COVID-19. The overall study: From the United States, Italy and Spain came samples of acute and convalescent COVID-19. T cells, B-cell-depleted T cells, or PBMCs supplied cDNA or gDNA.

The gene calls are TRBV5-1 and TRBJ1-5; TRBD1 might be the D (6 bases). The source of this sequence is a woman aged 65 to 85 who had recovered from COVID-19. The sample consisted of peripheral blood. The CDR3: CASSLGGGQPQHF. CDR3 bases: TGCGCCAGCAGCTTGGGGGGGGGCCAGCCCCAGCATTTT.